This T cell receptor beta chain was identified in a study of cytomegalovirus exposure and HLA in healthy donors. This CDR3 contains 17 residues. Trimming left V 2 bases short and J 1 base short, with 15 bases between. Germline lookup yields CDR1 SGHTA and CDR2 FQGNSA. Both 60 Vbeta primers and 13 Jbeta primers went into the PCR. Clones were read by immunoSEQ multiplex PCR, and TCRdb kept only the in-frame ones, dropping some. The sample yields 150,000 to 200,000 clones, 70% to 80% seen once. Comment on this clone: The antigen is undetermined.

General study results and limits: Among immune exposure information, only CMV serostatus was available. In a later analysis, HLA-C alleles had the fewest associated TCRs, DRB1 alleles the most. In a later analysis, approximately 15,000 TCR beta sequences were associated with HLA alleles at 0.05 false discovery rate. Productive status was seen about 87% or about 30% of the time for most TCR beta V segments in an earlier analysis.

This sequence joins TRBV7-2 and TRBJ1-5; no clear D. The receptor comes from a woman in her twenties or thirties in good health and CMV-seropositive. Input material: PBMCs. The CDR3 nucleotides read TGTGCCAGCAGCTTACGTGGGCAGCGGGGAAGCAATCAGCCCCAGCATTTT. Translating gives CASSLRGQRGSNQPQHF.